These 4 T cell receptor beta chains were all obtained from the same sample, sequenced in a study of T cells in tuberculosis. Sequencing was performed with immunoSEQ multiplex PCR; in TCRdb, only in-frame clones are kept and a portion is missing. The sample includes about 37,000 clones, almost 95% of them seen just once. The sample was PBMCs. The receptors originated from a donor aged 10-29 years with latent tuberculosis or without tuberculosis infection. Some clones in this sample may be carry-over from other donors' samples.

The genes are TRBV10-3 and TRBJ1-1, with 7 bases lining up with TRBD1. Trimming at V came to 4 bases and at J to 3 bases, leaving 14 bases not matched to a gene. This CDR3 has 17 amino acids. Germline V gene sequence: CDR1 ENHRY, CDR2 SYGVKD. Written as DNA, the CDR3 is TGTGCCATCAGTGGATCCCTCCGGGAGGGGGCACACACTGAAGCTTTCTTT. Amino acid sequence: CAISGSLREGAHTEAFF.

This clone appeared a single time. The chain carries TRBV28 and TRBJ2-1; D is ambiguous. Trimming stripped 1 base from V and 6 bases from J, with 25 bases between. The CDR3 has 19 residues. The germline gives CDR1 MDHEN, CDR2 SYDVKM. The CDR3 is CASSLLPRPPIRFRNEQFF. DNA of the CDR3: TGTGCCAGCAGTTTATTGCCCCGGCCTCCGATCAGGTTTCGCAATGAGCAGTTCTTC.

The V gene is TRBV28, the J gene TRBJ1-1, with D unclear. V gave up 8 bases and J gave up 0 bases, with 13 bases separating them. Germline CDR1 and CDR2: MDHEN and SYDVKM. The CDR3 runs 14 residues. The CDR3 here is CASGDGVLNTEAFF. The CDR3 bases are TGTGCCAGCGGAGACGGGGTTTTGAACACTGAAGCTTTCTTT.

The CDR3 DNA sequence: TGTGCCAGCAGCTTCGTGCGGGGGGGCGCCAGTACCGGGGAGCTGTTTTTT. Its translation: CASSFVRGGASTGELFF. This rearrangement joins TRBV11-2 to TRBJ2-2, with TRBD2 identical over 9 bases. In germline, CDR1 is SGHAT, CDR2 FQNNGV. This CDR3 comprises 17 residues. J lost 5 bases, V lost 3 bases, and 10 bases had no gene match.